This record covers a single T cell receptor (beta chain). The antigen is not known. Uncontrolled infections, other autoimmune diseases, pregnancy or lactation led to exclusion of patients. Isolation of PBMCs was performed on about 10 ml fresh peripheral blood. The TCR beta CDR3 regions underwent amplification using RNA transcripts as the source. An initial round of RT-PCR targeting the TCR CDR3 relied on the HTBI primer set. TCRdb ran MiXCR on the multiplex PCR reads and lists one entry per CDR3 protein. In the table there are about half a million distinct CDR3 sequences, about 16% of which are singletons. The data are from a study of T cells in Graves' hyperthyroidism and ophthalmopathy. Study-level findings and limits: Progression to ophthalmopathy was predicted a median of roughly 6.6 months early.

Trimming removed 2 bases from V and 7 bases from J, with 12 bases in between. The CDR3 totals 13 residues. Germline V gene sequence: CDR1 ENHRY, CDR2 SYGVKD. The sequence was obtained from a woman in her twenties or thirties with Graves' ophthalmopathy. The sequencing input was blood. V usage is TRBV10-3 and J usage is TRBJ2-7, with D possibly TRBD1 on 6 matching bases. The CDR3: CAISEGGRGEQYF. In DNA, the CDR3 is TGTGCCATCAGTGAGGGGGGCCGTGGGGAGCAGTACTTC.